The 11 T cell receptor beta chains below were found in one sample sequenced in a study of T cells after yellow fever vaccination. Via MiXCR, TCRdb re-called the 5' RACE reads, giving one row per CDR3 protein. The data hold under 40,000 distinct CDR3 sequences, with about 6.6% observed a single time. Material: PBMCs, either bulk or a sorted T-cell subset (CD4+, CD8+, memory, or dextramer-sorted; not recorded which), obtained on the day of the first yellow fever vaccination. These receptors came from a man aged 18-30 years who received the YFV17D yellow fever vaccine.

This clonotype was seen repeatedly, ten times or more. The chain joins TRBV6-5 to TRBJ1-3; possible D gene TRBD1, 5 bases. The CDR3 extends over 12 amino acids. The germline CDR1 and CDR2 sequences are MNHEY and SVGAGI. Trimming left V 8 bases short and J 8 bases short, with 13 bases between. The CDR3 sequence is CASGNWGDTIYF. CDR3 sequence (DNA): TGTGCCAGCGGCAATTGGGGCGACACCATATATTTT.

This clonotype appeared many times. The gene calls are TRBV12-3 or TRBV12-4 and TRBJ1-2; maybe TRBD1 (6 bases). V lost 5 bases to trimming and J lost 8 bases, with 18 bases between them. CDR3 length: 14 amino acids. This CDR3 reads CASSPGGSGGGYTF. The CDR3 region has the DNA TGTGCCAGCAGTCCGGGGGGTTCCGGGGGCGGCTACACCTTC.

This clonotype was observed many times. The chain links TRBV25-1 to TRBJ1-2; D may be TRBD1 (5 bases). Germline V lookup: CDR1 MGHDK, CDR2 SYGVNS. V was cut by 2 bases and J by 4 bases, with 11 bases left in between. This CDR3 has 14 amino acids. The CDR3 DNA reads TGTGCCAGCAGTGAACAAGGGGATACCTATGGCTACACCTTC. This sequence encodes CASSEQGDTYGYTF.

Many counts were recorded for this clonotype. The V call is TRBV7-2, the J call TRBJ2-2; 7 nucleotides align to TRBD1. Trimming took 2 bases from V and 5 from J; bases not matched to a gene: 8. The CDR3 covers 16 residues. Germline values: CDR1 SGHTA, CDR2 FQGNSA. The chain's CDR3 is CASSLSFPGGTGELFF. In DNA form, the CDR3 reads TGTGCCAGCAGCTTATCGTTCCCAGGGGGAACCGGGGAGCTGTTTTTT.

In this sample, this clonotype turned up many times. The chain is built from TRBV4-2 and TRBJ2-5; 9 bases match TRBD2. V gave up 5 bases and J gave up 5 bases; unmatched junction bases: 6. The CDR3 spans 14 residues. The germline gives CDR1 LGHNA, CDR2 YNFKEQ. The CDR3 is CASSTRGGLETQYF. In nucleotides, the CDR3 is TGTGCCAGCAGCACGCGGGGGGGCCTGGAGACCCAGTACTTC.

This clonotype has a count of ten or more. The V gene is TRBV7-9, the J gene TRBJ1-3; 9 bases fit TRBD1. CDR1 is SEHNR and CDR2 is FQNEAQ in the germline V gene (reference sequence). CDR3 length: 13 residues. After removal of 3 bases from V and 11 bases from J, the junction contained 5 bases not matched to a gene. The CDR3 sequence is CASSFRTGEAIYF. The CDR3 DNA reads TGTGCCAGCAGCTTCCGGACAGGGGAGGCCATATATTTT.

V is TRBV28 and J is TRBJ2-7; possible D gene TRBD1, 6 bases. Trimming cost V 10 bases and J 6 bases, with 19 bases left between them. The CDR3 length is 13 residues. Germline V gene data show CDR1 as MDHEN and CDR2 as SYDVKM. As DNA, the CDR3 is TGTGCCATGGGCCCCGGGGACAACTGCGAGCAGTACTTC. Translating it yields CAMGPGDNCEQYF.

There are many counts of this clonotype. This CDR3 reads CASVGGLPPYKETQYF. CDR3 nucleotides: TGCGCCAGCGTCGGGGGGCTCCCCCCCTACAAAGAGACCCAGTACTTC. V is TRBV10-1 and J is TRBJ2-5, with a tentative D call TRBD2 (7 bases). The V gene lost 8 bases and the J gene lost 3 bases, with 22 bases spanning the gap. From germline, CDR1 is WNHNN and CDR2 SYGVQD (reference sequence). CDR3 length: 16 amino acids.

Comments on this clonotype: A much larger clone lies a single base off, so this may be a read error. This rearrangement joins TRBV12-3 or TRBV12-4 to TRBJ1-5; tentatively, D is TRBD1 (5 bases). CDR3 length: 14 residues. V gave up 3 bases and J gave up 7 bases, with 13 bases separating them. For the CDR3, the DNA is TGTGCCAGCAGTTTCCAGGGAAGTTACCAGCCCCAGCATTTT. Amino acids: CASSFQGSYQPQHF.

In this sample, this clonotype turned up many times. The chain uses TRBV5-1 and TRBJ2-2; weak D call: TRBD2 (5 bases). The CDR3 has 15 amino acids. The V gene lost 0 bases and the J gene lost 0 bases, with 6 bases spanning the gap. Germline V gives CDR1 SGHRS, CDR2 YFSETQ. The CDR3 here is CASSLAGANTGELFF. The CDR3 nucleotides are TGCGCCAGCAGCTTGGCCGGGGCGAACACCGGGGAGCTGTTTTTT.

This clonotype was counted many times. The chain recombines TRBV6-4 with TRBJ2-1, with TRBD2 matching 10 bases. Germline-derived CDR1 and CDR2 are MRHNA and SNTAGT. The V and J ends lost 3 bases and 8 bases, in that order; junction bases with no gene match: 7. The CDR3 consists of 15 residues. CDR3 residues: CASSDRLAGLDEQFF. CDR3 bases: TGTGCCAGCAGTGATCGACTAGCGGGTCTGGATGAGCAGTTCTTC.